These 14 T cell receptor beta chains were sequenced from one sample in a study of Graves' ophthalmopathy and Graves' hyperthyroidism. Amplifying from RNA transcripts, the study obtained TCR beta CDR3 regions. An opening RT-PCR round employed HTBI primers and preceded a second-round multiplex PCR. One entry per CDR3 protein results from TCRdb running MiXCR on the multiplex PCR reads. The sample lists 500,000 to 700,000 distinct CDR3 sequences; about a fifth were seen once. The sequencing sample was made of peripheral blood. The receptors stem from a woman younger than 30 with stable Graves' hyperthyroidism. Some clones in this sample may be carry-over from other donors' samples.

The chain has TRBV28 and TRBJ1-1, with no clear D. The CDR3 spans 13 residues. Germline V gives CDR1 MDHEN, CDR2 SYDVKM. V lost 3 bases and J 5 bases, leaving 10 bases between the germline ends. In nucleotides, the CDR3 is TGTGCCAGCAGTTTGCGAGAACAGACTGAAGCTTTCTTT. Translating it yields CASSLREQTEAFF.

The chain recombines TRBV6-5 with TRBJ1-2; D unresolved. The V end lost 3 bases, the J end lost 1 base, and 9 bases lay between the germline ends. The CDR3 consists of 14 residues. CDR1 MNHEY and CDR2 SVGAGI come from the germline V gene. The CDR3 region is CASSYGPFNYGYTF. In DNA form, the CDR3 reads TGTGCCAGCAGTTATGGCCCGTTTAACTATGGCTACACCTTC.

This clonotype was seen a handful of times. This rearrangement joins TRBV29-1 to TRBJ1-1; TRBD1 aligns across 7 bases. V was pared by 5 bases and J by 8 bases, with 8 bases of the junction left unmatched. The CDR3 is 12 amino acids. Germline V gene data show CDR1 as SQVTM and CDR2 as ANQGSEA. In nucleotides, the CDR3 is TGCAGCGTTCCAAAGGGGGCCGGAGAAGCTTTCTTT. Residues: CSVPKGAGEAFF.

The gene calls are TRBV20-1 and TRBJ1-1; TRBD1 might be the D (5 bases). Trimming pared 5 bases from V and 5 bases from J, leaving 9 bases between. Germline CDR1 DFQATT, CDR2 SNEGSKA (reference sequence). This CDR3 spans 11 amino acids. As DNA, the CDR3 is TGCAGTGCTCCAGGGACGACTGAAGCTTTCTTT. This gives the protein CSAPGTTEAFF.

Notes on this clonotype: A much more abundant neighbour one base away suggests this may be a read error. The rearrangement joins TRBV5-1 to TRBJ1-1, with a tentative D call TRBD1 (5 bases). Germline values: CDR1 SGHRS, CDR2 YFSETQ. CDR3 length: 15 amino acids. This CDR3 is CASSFMGGTNTESFF. DNA for the CDR3: TGCGCCAGCAGCTTTATGGGGGGGACGAACACTGAATCTTTCTTT.

The V gene is TRBV6-5, the J gene TRBJ1-1; possible D gene TRBD1, 6 bases. The CDR3 consists of 17 residues. The germline gives CDR1 MNHEY, CDR2 SVGAGI. The V end lost 2 bases, the J end lost 0 bases, and 16 bases lay between the germline ends. DNA of the CDR3: TGTGCCAGCAGTTACCTAAACGAGGGGGGCATGAACACTGAAGCTTTCTTT. This translates into CASSYLNEGGMNTEAFF.

The rearrangement joins TRBV27 to TRBJ1-2; D gene uncertain. Germline CDR1 and CDR2: MNHEY and SMNVEV (reference sequence). The CDR3 consists of 14 residues. V lost 2 bases and J 0 bases, leaving 7 bases between the germline ends. The CDR3 DNA reads as TGTGCCAGCAGTTTACATCCCCCTAACTATGGCTACACCTTC. Protein product: CASSLHPPNYGYTF.

This clonotype was observed many times. The rearrangement uses TRBV6-2 or TRBV6-3 and TRBJ2-7, with 10 nucleotides matching TRBD2. The CDR3 sequence is 15 residues long. Germline values: CDR1 MNHEY, CDR2 SVGEGT. The J segment lost 3 bases and the V segment lost 5 bases, leaving 7 bases of the junction unmatched. The CDR3 coding sequence is TGTGCCAGCAGTCCCTTGAGCGGGGGGGTCTACGAGCAGTACTTC. Translation: CASSPLSGGVYEQYF.

This clonotype was seen at least ten times. V gene TRBV3-1 combines with J gene TRBJ1-2, with 7 bases matching TRBD1. The germline V gene has CDR1 LGHDT and CDR2 YNNKEL (reference sequence). Trimming removed 2 bases from V and 5 bases from J; junction bases left unmatched: 11. CDR3 size: 16 residues. The CDR3 DNA is TGTGCCAGCAGCCAACCCGACAGGGTTCCGATATATGGCTACACCTTC. Protein product: CASSQPDRVPIYGYTF.

This sequence joins TRBV11-3 and TRBJ1-1; D gene uncertain. CDR3 length equals 13 residues. Per the germline V gene, CDR1 is SGHNT and CDR2 is YENEEA. V gave up 2 bases and J gave up 4 bases, with 8 bases separating them. The CDR3 here is CASSLSETTEAFF. The CDR3 bases are TGTGCCAGCAGCTTATCCGAGACCACTGAAGCTTTCTTT.

In this sample, this clonotype turned up a few times. This sequence joins TRBV4-2 and TRBJ2-5; 8 bases agree with TRBD2. Per germline, CDR1 LGHNA and CDR2 YNFKEQ. Germline trimming cut 1 base from V and 5 bases from J; bases unmatched to any gene: 6. The CDR3 runs 15 residues. The CDR3 loop is CASSQGRGGRETQYF. The DNA of the CDR3 is TGTGCCAGCAGCCAAGGACGGGGGGGTAGGGAGACCCAGTACTTC.

The CDR3 is CATSSIPGQTAQGYTF. The CDR3 coding sequence is TGTGCCACCAGCAGTATACCGGGACAAACGGCGCAAGGCTACACCTTC. This chain links TRBV15 with TRBJ1-2; D is possibly TRBD1 (6 bases). V dropped 3 bases and J dropped 8 bases, with 22 bases sitting between them. Germline V gene lookup returns CDR1 LNHNV and CDR2 YYDKDF (reference sequence). This CDR3 is built from 16 residues.

V is TRBV12-3 or TRBV12-4 and J is TRBJ2-2; weak D call: TRBD2 (6 bases). CDR3 length: 15 amino acids. Trimming left V 7 bases short and J 1 base short, with 13 bases between. CDR3 bases: TGTGCCAGCACCCGGTGGGAGGAGAACACCGGGGAGCTGTTTTTT. Its translation is CASTRWEENTGELFF.

The rearrangement joins TRBV6-4 to TRBJ2-2; TRBD2 aligns across 9 bases. Germline assignment: CDR1 MRHNA and CDR2 SNTAGT. The CDR3 length is 17 residues. V dropped 4 bases and J dropped 0; count of bases not matched to a gene: 6. CDR3 bases: TGTGCCAGCAGTGGCTTCGGACTAGCGTCGAACACCGGGGAGCTGTTTTTT. Translating it yields CASSGFGLASNTGELFF.